The 17 T cell receptor beta chains listed next were all sequenced from one sample in a study of blood T cells in healthy people across ages. Combining a sample-barcoded 5' primer with a J-beta primer mix, a second PCR ran for 7 to 11 cycles. A single record per CDR3 protein comes from TCRdb applying MiXCR to the 5' RACE reads. Counted here are over 700,000 distinct CDR3 sequences, roughly 50% occurring once; the ten biggest clones make up 41%. The specimen was blood. The source of these receptors is a man aged 80 or over in good health.

This clonotype occurred many times. V is TRBV4-1 and J is TRBJ2-7, with D possibly matching TRBD1 (6 bases). This CDR3 has 13 residues. Germline V CDR1 and CDR2: MGHRA, YSYEKL. Between the trimmed V and J ends, which lost 4 bases and 4 bases, there was a span of 11 bases. CDR3 nucleotides: TGCGCCAGCAGCCTCCAACAGGGATACGAGCAGTACTTC. The encoded protein is CASSLQQGYEQYF.

The chain carries TRBV11-2 and TRBJ2-5; D is ambiguous. The end of the DNA aligns better with TRBJ2-7, so the J call may be wrong. This CDR3 has 13 amino acids. Germline V gene data show CDR1 as SGHAT and CDR2 as FQNNGV. The CDR3 here is CASSRSETYEQYF. CDR3 DNA: TGTGCCAGCTCTCGGAGCGAAACCTACGAGCAGTACTTC.

J is TRBJ2-5 and V is TRBV6-1, with D maybe TRBD1 (5 bases). This CDR3 region has 13 residues. CDR1 and CDR2 (germline): MNHNS, SASEGT. Trimming removed 10 bases from V and 4 bases from J, with 16 bases in between. The CDR3 DNA sequence: TGTGCCACCCAGGACACCCGTGGAGAGACCCAGTACTTC. It specifies CATQDTRGETQYF.

This clonotype was seen a few times. The chain combines TRBV20-1 with TRBJ1-5; no clear D. CDR1 is DFQATT, CDR2 SNEGSKA, per germline (reference sequence). V was clipped by 4 bases and J by 0 bases, with 10 bases between them. There are 14 residues in the CDR3. The DNA of the CDR3 is TGCAGTGCTACAGACTTGAATAGCAATCAGCCCCAGCATTTT. Residues: CSATDLNSNQPQHF.

This clonotype was found once. The J gene is TRBJ2-4, the V gene TRBV18; D possibly corresponds to TRBD1 (5 bases). The J call could be wrong; TRBJ2-5 is a better fit for the DNA end. The CDR3 has 14 amino acids. Germline CDR1 reads KGHSH; CDR2 reads LQKENI. The CDR3 sequence is CASSPPRQQETQYF. Written as DNA, the CDR3 is TGTGCCAGCTCACCACCTAGACAGCAAGAGACCCAGTACTTC.

J is TRBJ1-2 and V is TRBV11-2, with D perhaps TRBD1 (6 bases). CDR3 size: 12 residues. Germline CDR1 and CDR2: SGHAT and FQNNGV. V lost 4 bases, J lost 7 bases, and 10 bases lay in between. DNA of the CDR3: TGTGCCAGCAGCTCAGGGGTGGCTGGCTACACCTTC. Protein: CASSSGVAGYTF.

A few counts support this clonotype. The rearrangement joins TRBV20-1 to TRBJ2-5; D perhaps matches TRBD2 (5 bases). Germline V CDR1 and CDR2: DFQATT, SNEGSKA (reference sequence). This CDR3 contains 15 residues. Trimming took off 4 bases at V and 5 bases at J, with 20 bases between the two ends. CDR3 sequence: CSAIGRSWEQETQYF. CDR3 in DNA: TGCAGTGCTATCGGTCGGTCTTGGGAGCAGGAGACCCAGTACTTC.

The chain couples TRBV2 to TRBJ1-1; D uncertain. This CDR3 spans 13 amino acids. Trimming took 4 bases from V and 3 from J, leaving 9 bases between them. Germline V gene data show CDR1 as SNHLY and CDR2 as FYNNEI. CDR3 residues: CASSAGRDTEAFF. CDR3 nucleotide sequence: TGTGCCAGCAGTGCGGGAAGGGACACTGAAGCTTTCTTT.

Note on this clonotype: This may stem from a read error, because a much larger clone lies one nucleotide away. The chain recombines TRBV27 with TRBJ2-1; 7 positions agree with TRBD2. V was clipped by 10 bases and J by 12 bases; unmatched bases: 15. Germline CDR1 MNHEY, CDR2 SMNVEV (reference sequence). This CDR3 contains 13 residues. The CDR3 protein is CATTAGRDGGQFF. The DNA for the CDR3 is TGTGCCACCACCGCAGGGAGGGACGGCGGGCAGTTCTTC.

There are a few counts of this clonotype. This sequence joins TRBV7-2 and TRBJ2-7; 9 positions match TRBD2. J lost 4 bases, V lost 1 base, and 5 bases had no gene match. There are 15 residues in the CDR3. Germline V lookup: CDR1 SGHTA, CDR2 FQGNSA. CDR3 amino acids: CASSLEFAGGYEQYF. DNA of the CDR3: TGTGCCAGCAGCTTAGAGTTTGCGGGAGGGTACGAGCAGTACTTC.

The chain uses TRBV27 and TRBJ2-5; 12 bases align to TRBD2. The V and J ends lost 4 bases and 2 bases, in that order; junction bases with no gene match: 5. Germline CDR1 MNHEY, CDR2 SMNVEV (reference sequence). This CDR3 spans 16 amino acids. CDR3 sequence (DNA): TGTGCCAGCAGTTCACTAGCGGGAGGTTATCAAGAGACCCAGTACTTC. Translating it yields CASSSLAGGYQETQYF.

This clonotype was seen only a few times. The V call is TRBV7-6, the J call TRBJ1-1; D not resolved. Trimming left V 3 bases short and J 0 bases short, with 11 bases between. Germline V CDR1 and CDR2: SGHVS, FNYEAQ. The CDR3 is made up of 15 amino acids. CDR3 sequence: CASSFSGNLNTEAFF. CDR3 nucleotide sequence: TGTGCCAGCAGCTTTTCCGGCAATTTGAACACTGAAGCTTTCTTT.

The V and J genes are TRBV2 and TRBJ2-3; D remains unclear. Germline loops: CDR1 SNHLY, CDR2 FYNNEI. V was pared by 3 bases and J by 1 base, with 17 bases between. The CDR3 runs 17 residues. Here the CDR3 DNA reads TGTGCCAGCAGTGATTATTTTCCTCTTCGGGGCACAGATACGCAGTATTTT. This codes for CASSDYFPLRGTDTQYF.

This clonotype was recorded a few times. V gene TRBV10-3 combines with J gene TRBJ1-1; D is undetermined. This CDR3 has 14 residues. Trimming removed 3 bases from V and 1 base from J, with 9 bases in between. In germline, CDR1 is ENHRY, CDR2 SYGVKD. The CDR3 loop is CAISEEASNTEAFF. DNA for the CDR3: TGTGCCATCAGTGAAGAGGCCTCGAACACTGAAGCTTTCTTT.

This clonotype was observed a handful of times. The rearrangement links TRBV2 to TRBJ2-1, with D unclear. The CDR3 has 14 residues. Trimming took off 3 bases at V and 6 bases at J, with 12 bases between the two ends. The germline CDR1 and CDR2 sequences are SNHLY and FYNNEI. CDR3 sequence: CASSETVTVNEQFF. Written as DNA, the CDR3 is TGTGCCAGCAGTGAGACCGTTACTGTCAATGAGCAGTTCTTC.

The CDR3 loop reads CASSLATVPNYGYTF. CDR3 nucleotide sequence: TGTGCCAGCAGCTTGGCCACGGTGCCTAACTATGGCTACACCTTC. The rearrangement uses TRBV5-5 and TRBJ1-2; D gene uncertain. In germline, CDR1 is SGHKS, CDR2 YYEKEE (reference sequence). Trimming took off 0 bases at V and 0 bases at J, with 9 bases between the two ends. This CDR3 contains 15 residues.

This sequence joins TRBV7-2 and TRBJ1-6; 7 bases fit TRBD1. Trimming took 4 bases from V and 5 from J; bases not matched to a gene: 8. The germline V gene encodes CDR1 SGHTA and CDR2 FQGNSA. The CDR3 loop spans 16 amino acids. The CDR3 reads CASSSPDRADNSPLHF. CDR3 in DNA: TGTGCCAGCAGCTCGCCTGACAGGGCAGATAATTCACCCCTCCACTTT.